This is a list of T cell receptor beta chains from one sample in a study of blood T cell repertoires in COVID-19. Libraries were prepared by immunoSEQ multiplex PCR; TCRdb keeps only in-frame clonotypes and omits some of them. The sample has some 60,000 clones; around 92% are singletons. Source material: peripheral blood. The receptors stem from a man aged 60 to 75 with acute or convalescent COVID-19. The CDR3 runs from the conserved cysteine through the conserved F or W. The D gene is left open where the match is weak. The size entry is marked missing in some rows and otherwise reads once, few, many or a size class.

v_gene,abundance,j_gene,d_gene,CDR3aa,CDR3nt
TRBV28,-,TRBJ2-1,-,CASSLRQAYNEQFF,TGTGCCAGCAGTTTACGGCAGGCCTACAATGAGCAGTTCTTC
TRBV30,-,TRBJ1-2,-,CAWSVQKGGVYGYTF,TGTGCCTGGAGTGTACAGAAGGGAGGGGTCTATGGCTACACCTTC
TRBV5-6,-,TRBJ1-3,-,CASSDFRVSGNTIYF,TGTGCCAGCAGCGACTTCAGGGTTTCTGGAAACACCATATATTTT
TRBV7-3,-,TRBJ2-3,TRBD2,CASSLMTSGLSTDTQYF,TGTGCCAGCAGCTTAATGACTAGCGGACTTAGCACAGATACGCAGTATTTT
TRBV21-1,once,TRBJ1-5,-,CASSKAGRGYEPQHF,TGTGCCAGCAGCAAGGCGGGCAGGGGGTATGAGCCCCAGCATTTT
TRBV5-1,-,TRBJ2-2,TRBD2,CASSSGTSGSGGELFF,TGCGCCAGCAGCTCCGGGACTAGCGGGAGTGGTGGGGAGCTGTTTTTT
TRBV6-6,once,TRBJ2-2,TRBD2,CASSRAGLTGELFF,TGTGCCAGCAGTCGAGCGGGATTGACCGGGGAGCTGTTTTTT
TRBV19,-,TRBJ2-5,TRBD2,CASSLGLAKTQYF,TGTGCCAGTAGTTTGGGACTAGCAAAGACCCAGTACTTC
TRBV5-4,-,TRBJ1-1,TRBD1,CASSLAARTGGGNEAFF,TGTGCCAGCAGCTTGGCCGCGCGGACAGGGGGTGGGAATGAAGCTTTCTTT
TRBV7-9,-,TRBJ2-7,TRBD1,CASTLSRTGFNEQYF,TGTGCCAGCACCCTCTCCCGGACAGGGTTTAACGAGCAGTACTTC
TRBV6-1,-,TRBJ2-7,-,CASSDPGEISYEQYF,TGTGCCAGCAGTGACCCGGGAGAGATATCCTACGAGCAGTACTTC
TRBV9,few,TRBJ2-7,-,CASSIGGATPEQYF,TGTGCCAGCAGCATCGGGGGAGCAACCCCCGAGCAGTACTTC
TRBV18,-,TRBJ1-3,-,CASSPIVQHHGNTIYF,TGTGCCAGCTCACCAATTGTACAGCATCACGGAAACACCATATATTTT
TRBV7-2,-,TRBJ2-7,TRBD1,CASSLWDRDHEQYF,TGTGCCAGCAGCTTATGGGACAGGGACCACGAGCAGTACTTC
TRBV9,-,TRBJ2-1,-,CASSPRAVDEQFF,TGTGCCAGCAGCCCCCGAGCTGTGGATGAGCAGTTCTTC
TRBV11-3,-,TRBJ1-6,-,CASSFRGSDSPLHF,TGTGCCAGCAGCTTTCGGGGTTCGGATTCACCCCTCCACTTT
TRBV7-9,-,TRBJ1-1,TRBD1,CASSLWGTGGLGSTEAFF,TGTGCCAGCAGCTTATGGGGGACAGGGGGCCTTGGAAGCACTGAAGCTTTCTTT
TRBV5-3,-,TRBJ1-4,-,CARSLYAATNEKLFF,TGTGCCAGAAGCTTATATGCAGCAACTAATGAAAAACTGTTTTTT
TRBV9,-,TRBJ1-1,-,CASSVGDMNTEAFF,TGTGCCAGCAGCGTCGGCGACATGAACACTGAAGCTTTCTTT
TRBV7-2,-,TRBJ1-5,TRBD1,CASSLAGQGFDQPQHF,TGTGCCAGCAGCTTAGCAGGACAGGGGTTTGATCAGCCCCAGCATTTT
TRBV4-2,-,TRBJ1-3,-,CASSQERGGSGNTIYF,TGTGCCAGCAGCCAAGAGCGGGGGGGATCTGGAAACACCATATATTTT
TRBV27,-,TRBJ2-5,TRBD2,CASRMGLAAQTQYF,TGTGCCAGCAGAATGGGACTAGCGGCCCAGACCCAGTACTTC
TRBV9,once,TRBJ2-5,TRBD2,CASSVASGEGETQYF,TGTGCCAGCAGCGTAGCATCGGGGGAGGGGGAGACCCAGTACTTC
TRBV19,-,TRBJ1-2,-,CASSISQGNYGYTF,TGTGCCAGTAGTATAAGCCAGGGTAACTATGGCTACACCTTC
TRBV18,-,TRBJ1-2,-,CASSIPAEAGGYTF,TGTGCCAGCTCAATACCAGCTGAGGCCGGTGGCTACACCTTC
TRBV28,-,TRBJ2-7,TRBD2,CASSSAGGLKEQYF,TGTGCCAGCAGTTCGGCGGGGGGATTGAAAGAGCAGTACTTC
TRBV13,-,TRBJ2-5,-,CASSLTRYGETQYF,TGTGCCAGCAGCTTAACGAGGTATGGGGAGACCCAGTACTTC
TRBV19,-,TRBJ2-1,-,CASSITQGPYNEQFF,TGTGCCAGTAGTATTACGCAGGGCCCCTACAATGAGCAGTTCTTC
TRBV7-9,-,TRBJ1-3,-,CASSLLASSGNTIYF,TGTGCCAGCAGCTTACTGGCATCCTCTGGAAACACCATATATTTT
TRBV30,once,TRBJ1-1,TRBD1,CTGGLMNTEAFF,TGTACAGGGGGCCTTATGAACACTGAAGCTTTCTTT
TRBV30,-,TRBJ2-3,TRBD1,CAWRTRDRVPDTQYF,TGTGCCTGGAGAACCCGGGACAGGGTTCCTGATACGCAGTATTTT
TRBV9,-,TRBJ2-2,-,CASSVAGTGELFF,TGTGCCAGCAGCGTAGCGGGGACCGGGGAGCTGTTTTTT
TRBV11-1,-,TRBJ2-1,-,CASSPVGSSYNEQFF,TGTGCCAGCAGCCCTGTGGGGAGCTCCTACAATGAGCAGTTCTTC
TRBV27,-,TRBJ2-3,-,CASSLRAAGGGTDTQYF,TGTGCCAGCAGTTTGAGAGCGGCGGGCGGGGGCACAGATACGCAGTATTTT
TRBV12-3/TRBV12-4,few,TRBJ1-2,TRBD1,CASRGQLYGYTF,TGTGCCAGCAGGGGACAGCTCTATGGCTACACCTTC
TRBV5-1,-,TRBJ1-5,-,CASSPLGLNQPQHF,TGCGCCAGCAGCCCGTTGGGCTTAAATCAGCCCCAGCATTTT
TRBV6-2/TRBV6-3,-,TRBJ2-7,-,CASSYSSGSYEQYF,TGTGCCAGCAGTTACTCGAGCGGTTCCTACGAGCAGTACTTC
TRBV28,-,TRBJ1-4,-,CASSLTGENEKLFF,TGTGCCAGCAGTTTGACAGGCGAGAATGAAAAACTGTTTTTT
TRBV11-3,once,TRBJ2-3,-,CASSVSGPTDTQYF,TGTGCCAGCAGCGTGAGCGGCCCCACAGATACGCAGTATTTT
TRBV11-3,-,TRBJ2-5,-,CASSSYSFQETQYF,TGTGCCAGCAGCTCCTACTCCTTTCAAGAGACCCAGTACTTC
TRBV9,-,TRBJ2-2,-,CASSVEILEGTGELFF,TGTGCCAGCAGCGTAGAAATCCTCGAGGGCACCGGGGAGCTGTTTTTT
TRBV4-2,-,TRBJ2-1,-,CASSQGGGTREQFF,TGTGCCAGCAGCCAAGGGGGGGGGACACGAGAGCAGTTCTTC
TRBV7-9,-,TRBJ2-7,TRBD1,CASSSPRTGTYEQYF,TGTGCCAGCAGCTCACCCCGGACAGGGACCTACGAGCAGTACTTC
TRBV19,once,TRBJ2-1,-,CASSIDRVVGEQFF,TGTGCCAGTAGTATAGACAGGGTTGTAGGTGAGCAGTTCTTC
TRBV7-6,-,TRBJ1-1,TRBD1,CASSLTFRGDTEAFF,TGTGCCAGCAGCTTAACGTTCAGGGGGGACACTGAAGCTTTCTTT
TRBV7-3,-,TRBJ2-1,TRBD2,CASSPSLAGPYNEQFF,TGTGCCAGCAGCCCTTCTCTAGCGGGGCCGTACAATGAGCAGTTCTTC
TRBV6-5,-,TRBJ2-1,-,CASSPLATSYNEQFF,TGTGCCAGCAGCCCCCTAGCGACTAGTTACAATGAGCAGTTCTTC
TRBV29-1,-,TRBJ2-3,TRBD1,CSVDRVGGTDTQYF,TGCAGCGTCGACAGGGTCGGCGGCACAGATACGCAGTATTTT
TRBV30,-,TRBJ2-5,-,CAWGGAGDKETQYF,TGTGCCTGGGGGGGAGCAGGGGATAAAGAGACCCAGTACTTC
TRBV2,-,TRBJ1-6,-,CASTARGGASSPLHF,TGTGCCAGCACCGCCCGAGGAGGGGCAAGTTCACCCCTCCACTTT